This entry lists 8 T cell receptor beta chains sequenced from one sample in a study of cytomegalovirus exposure and HLA in healthy donors. Use of 60 Vbeta and 13 Jbeta primers characterized the PCR. Assay used: immunoSEQ multiplex PCR; TCRdb lists only in-frame clones, some missing. The sample consists of under 200,000 clones, about 80% of them appearing once. Sequencing was done on a sample of PBMCs. The receptor set was obtained from a man aged 25-45 years in good health and CMV-seronegative.

The chain employs TRBV6-5 and TRBJ1-2; no clear D gene. CDR3 length: 13 residues. Germline V gene lookup returns CDR1 MNHEY and CDR2 SVGAGI. Trimming pared 7 bases from V and 4 bases from J, leaving 13 bases between. The DNA of the CDR3 is TGTGCCAGCACTAGCGGGTCTTCCTATGGCTACACCTTC. Its translation: CASTSGSSYGYTF.

This clone was seen only once. The chain employs TRBV5-1 and TRBJ2-2; 12 bases match TRBD2. The CDR3 is 15 residues long. V dropped 4 bases and J dropped 5; count of bases not matched to a gene: 3. Looked up from germline, CDR1 is SGHRS and CDR2 is YFSETQ. CDR3 DNA: TGCGCCAGCAGCCTTGGACTAGCGGGGACCGGGGAGCTGTTTTTT. This gives the protein CASSLGLAGTGELFF.

The CDR3 DNA reads as TGTGCCAGCAGCTATCGGGGGGGGAACACAGATACGCAGTATTTT. Its translation: CASSYRGGNTDTQYF. This chain links TRBV6-5 with TRBJ2-3; 8 bases are shared with TRBD2. The CDR3 runs 15 residues. Germline assignment: CDR1 MNHEY and CDR2 SVGAGI. Losses at the gene ends were 6 bases for V and 2 bases for J; bases not matched to a gene: 7.

The V and J genes are TRBV11-3 and TRBJ2-7; 8 bases are a match to TRBD1. J was trimmed by 0 bases and V by 4 bases; bases with no gene match: 5. This CDR3 is built from 15 residues. Germline CDR1 and CDR2: SGHNT and YENEEA. In nucleotides, the CDR3 is TGTGCCAGCAGCTCCGGGACAGGTAACTCCTACGAGCAGTACTTC. It translates to CASSSGTGNSYEQYF.

The rearrangement links TRBV27 to TRBJ1-2; D is uncertain. CDR1 MNHEY and CDR2 SMNVEV come from the germline V gene (reference sequence). V dropped 6 bases and J dropped 4 bases, with 15 bases sitting between them. The CDR3 totals 14 residues. In nucleotides, the CDR3 is TGTGCCAGCAGCCTTGTTGGCAGCGTCTATGGCTACACCTTC. Translating it yields CASSLVGSVYGYTF.

The gene calls are TRBV7-9 and TRBJ2-1; 11 nucleotides match TRBD2. Germline-derived CDR1 and CDR2 are SEHNR and FQNEAQ (reference sequence). This CDR3 has 13 residues. V lost 11 bases to trimming and J lost 10 bases; unmatched junction nucleotides: 10. In DNA, the CDR3 is TGTGCCGCTATAGCGGGGGGGCGTCCCGAGCAGTTCTTC. It codes for CAAIAGGRPEQFF.

CDR3 DNA sequence: TGTGCCAGCCGAGGGGAGGGTCAGCCCCAGCATTTT. Translated: CASRGEGQPQHF. The chain links TRBV2 to TRBJ1-5, with D perhaps matching TRBD1 (5 bases). This CDR3 comprises 12 residues. The germline CDR1 and CDR2 sequences are SNHLY and FYNNEI. Trimming removed 8 bases from V and 6 bases from J, with 11 bases in between.

This clone was counted only a few times. The CDR3 here is CASRGLGNTEAFF. CDR3 nucleotides: TGTGCCAGCAGGGGACTGGGAAACACTGAAGCTTTCTTT. The chain is built from TRBV6-1 and TRBJ1-1; perhaps TRBD1 as D (5 bases). The germline V gene has CDR1 MNHNS and CDR2 SASEGT. This CDR3 has 13 amino acids. V dropped 6 bases and J dropped 2 bases, with 10 bases sitting between them.